The T cell receptor (beta chain) under discussion was sequenced for a study of shared clonotypes between healthy human individuals. Overall study context: There were three CD4 naive, three CD4 memory, two CD8 naive and one CD8 memory plates per donor.

A word on this clone: Its antigen is unidentified.

CDR1 MGHRA and CDR2 YSYEKL come from the germline V gene. CDR3 length: 14 amino acids. Between the trimmed V and J ends, which lost 1 base and 5 bases, there was a span of 12 bases. On sorted subsets, replicate PCRs used roughly 190 ng DNA, or 25,000 to 35,000 T cell genomes. The data were produced by immunoSEQ multiplex PCR, yet TCRdb's version contains in-frame clones alone and is incomplete. The sample lists 2 million to 2.5 million clones; nearly 97% were seen once. Overall study findings and caveats: Blood was the only sampled material, and tissue repertoires likely differ. Shared clonotypes: about 5.3% naive CD4, under 4% naive CD8, about 2.2% memory CD4, approximately 0.4% memory CD8.

Sequenced input: naive CD4+ T cells sorted from blood. As for subset: CD45RA+ positively selected. The TCR sequence derives from a man aged 18 to 30 in good health. This chain uses TRBV4-1 with TRBJ2-7; tentatively, D is TRBD1 (6 bases). CDR3 loop: CASSQVLAGDEQYF. The CDR3 DNA follows: TGCGCCAGCAGCCAAGTTCTAGCAGGGGACGAGCAGTACTTC.